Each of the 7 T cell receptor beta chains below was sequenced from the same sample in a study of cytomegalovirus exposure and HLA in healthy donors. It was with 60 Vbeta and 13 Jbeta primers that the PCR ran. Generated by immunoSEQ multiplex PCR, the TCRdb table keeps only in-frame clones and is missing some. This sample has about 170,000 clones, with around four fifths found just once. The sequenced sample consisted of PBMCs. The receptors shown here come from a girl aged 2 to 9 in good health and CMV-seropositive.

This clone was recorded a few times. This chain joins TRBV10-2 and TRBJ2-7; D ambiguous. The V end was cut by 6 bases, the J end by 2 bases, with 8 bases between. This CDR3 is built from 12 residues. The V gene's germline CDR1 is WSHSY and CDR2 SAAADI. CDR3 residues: CASSPDTYEQYF. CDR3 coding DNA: TGCGCCAGCAGCCCAGATACCTACGAGCAGTACTTC.

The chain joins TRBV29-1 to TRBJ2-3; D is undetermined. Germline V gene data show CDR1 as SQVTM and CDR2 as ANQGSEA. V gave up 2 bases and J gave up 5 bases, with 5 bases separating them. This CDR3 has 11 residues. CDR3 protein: CSVEPGDTQYF. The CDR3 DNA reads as TGCAGCGTTGAACCCGGAGATACGCAGTATTTT.

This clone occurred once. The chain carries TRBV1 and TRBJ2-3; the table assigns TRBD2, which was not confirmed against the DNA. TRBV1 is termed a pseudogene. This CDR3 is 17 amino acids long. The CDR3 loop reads CTSSNSSGGVGTDTQYF. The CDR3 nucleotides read TGCACCAGCAGCAATTCTAGCGGGGGGGTAGGCACAGATACGCAGTATTTT.

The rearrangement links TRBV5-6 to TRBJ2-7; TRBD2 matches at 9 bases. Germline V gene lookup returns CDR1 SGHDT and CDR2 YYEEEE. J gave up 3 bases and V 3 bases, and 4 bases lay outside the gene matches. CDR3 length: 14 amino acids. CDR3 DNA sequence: TGTGCCAGCAGCTCGGGACTAGCCTTCTACGAGCAGTACTTC. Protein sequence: CASSSGLAFYEQYF.

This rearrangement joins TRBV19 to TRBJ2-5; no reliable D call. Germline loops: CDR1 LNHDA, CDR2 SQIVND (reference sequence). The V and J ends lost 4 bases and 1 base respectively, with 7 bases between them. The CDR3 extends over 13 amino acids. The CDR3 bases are TGTGCCAGTAGTACCAGGCCCCAAGAGACCCAGTACTTC. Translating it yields CASSTRPQETQYF.

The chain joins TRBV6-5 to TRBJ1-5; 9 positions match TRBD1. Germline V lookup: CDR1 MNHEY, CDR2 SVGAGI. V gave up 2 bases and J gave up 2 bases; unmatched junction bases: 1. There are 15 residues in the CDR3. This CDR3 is CASSYRDRGNQPQHF. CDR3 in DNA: TGTGCCAGCAGTTACAGGGACAGGGGCAATCAGCCCCAGCATTTT.

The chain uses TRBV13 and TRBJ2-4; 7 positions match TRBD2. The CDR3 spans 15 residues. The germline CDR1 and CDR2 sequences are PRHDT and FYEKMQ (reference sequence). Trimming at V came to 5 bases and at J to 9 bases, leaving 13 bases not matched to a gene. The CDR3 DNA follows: TGTGCCAGCAGCCGTCGGGCGGGAGCGGTCGCCATTCAGTACTTC. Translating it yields CASSRRAGAVAIQYF.